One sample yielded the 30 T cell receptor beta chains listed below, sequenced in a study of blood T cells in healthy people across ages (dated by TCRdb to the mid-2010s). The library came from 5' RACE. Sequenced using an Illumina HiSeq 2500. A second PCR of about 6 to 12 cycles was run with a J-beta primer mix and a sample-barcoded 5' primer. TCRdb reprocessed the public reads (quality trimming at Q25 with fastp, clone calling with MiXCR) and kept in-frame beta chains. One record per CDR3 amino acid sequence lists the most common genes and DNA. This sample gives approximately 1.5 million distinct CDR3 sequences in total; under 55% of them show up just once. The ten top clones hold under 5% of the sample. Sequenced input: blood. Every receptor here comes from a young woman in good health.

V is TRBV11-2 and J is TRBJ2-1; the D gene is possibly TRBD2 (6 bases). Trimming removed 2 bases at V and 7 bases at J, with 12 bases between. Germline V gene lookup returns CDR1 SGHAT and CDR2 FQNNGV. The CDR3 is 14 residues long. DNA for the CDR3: TGTGCCAGCAGCTTAAGCATACTAGCAAATGAGCAGTTCTTC. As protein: CASSLSILANEQFF.

In DNA form, the CDR3 reads TGTGCCAGCAGTGATATTCTTGCGCACTCAGATACGCAGTATTTT. It codes for CASSDILAHSDTQYF. The chain carries TRBV25-1 and TRBJ2-3; D not certain. Per germline, CDR1 MGHDK and CDR2 SYGVNS. The V end lost 3 bases, the J end lost 4 bases, and 14 bases lay between the germline ends. The CDR3 runs to 15 residues. Filled out from reference TRBV25-1 and TRBJ2-3, the complete variable domain reads EADIYQTPRYLVIGTGKKITLECSQTMGHDKMYWYQQDPGMELHLIHYSYGVNSTEKGDLSSESTVSRIRTEHFPLTLESARPSHTSQYLCASSDILAHSDTQYFGPGTRLTVL.

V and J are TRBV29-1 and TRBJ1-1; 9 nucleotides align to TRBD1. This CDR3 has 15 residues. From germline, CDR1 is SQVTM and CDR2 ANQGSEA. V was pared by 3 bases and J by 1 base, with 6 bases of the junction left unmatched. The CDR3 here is CSVDISGQGNTEAFF. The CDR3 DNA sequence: TGCAGCGTTGATATTTCGGGACAGGGGAACACTGAAGCTTTCTTT.

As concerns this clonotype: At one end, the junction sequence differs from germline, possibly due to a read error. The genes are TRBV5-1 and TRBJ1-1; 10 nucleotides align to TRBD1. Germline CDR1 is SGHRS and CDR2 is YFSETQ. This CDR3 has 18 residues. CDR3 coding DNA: TGCGACAGCAGCCCGGTACGGGACAGGGGCCACATGAACACTGAAGCTTTCTTT. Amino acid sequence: CDSSPVRDRGHMNTEAFF. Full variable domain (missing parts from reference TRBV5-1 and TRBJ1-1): KAGVTQTPRYLIKTRGQQVTLSCSPISGHRSVSWYQQTPGQGLQFLFEYFSETQRNKGNFPGRFSGRQFSNSRSEMNVSTLELGDSALYLCDSSPVRDRGHMNTEAFFGQGTRLTVV.

CDR3: CASSQSTRYEQYF. The CDR3 nucleotides are TGCGCCAGCAGCCAAAGTACAAGGTACGAGCAGTACTTC. The V call is TRBV4-1, the J call TRBJ2-7; D remains unclear. V was clipped by 2 bases and J by 4 bases, with 9 bases between them. The length of the CDR3 is 13 residues. Per the germline V gene, CDR1 is MGHRA and CDR2 is YSYEKL.

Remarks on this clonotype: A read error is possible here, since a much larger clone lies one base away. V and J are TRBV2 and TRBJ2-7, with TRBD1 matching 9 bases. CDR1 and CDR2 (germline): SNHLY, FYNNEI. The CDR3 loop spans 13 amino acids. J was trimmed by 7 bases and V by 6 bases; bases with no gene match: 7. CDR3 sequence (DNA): TGTGCCAGCAGGGGGACAGGGTACAATGAGCAGTACTTC. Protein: CASRGTGYNEQYF.

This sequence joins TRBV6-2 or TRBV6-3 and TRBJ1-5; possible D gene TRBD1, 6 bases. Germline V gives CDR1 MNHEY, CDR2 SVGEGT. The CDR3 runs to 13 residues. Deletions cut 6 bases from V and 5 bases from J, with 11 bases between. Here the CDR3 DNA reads TGTGCCAGCAGCTCGGACAGTTATCAGCCCCAGCATTTT. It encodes CASSSDSYQPQHF.

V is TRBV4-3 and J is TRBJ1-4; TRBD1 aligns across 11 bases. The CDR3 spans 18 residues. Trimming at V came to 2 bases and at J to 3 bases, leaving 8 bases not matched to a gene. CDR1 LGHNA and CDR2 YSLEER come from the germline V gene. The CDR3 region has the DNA TGCGCCAGCAGCCAACGGACAGGGGGCCTTGCGTCTAATGAAAAACTGTTTTTT. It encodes CASSQRTGGLASNEKLFF.

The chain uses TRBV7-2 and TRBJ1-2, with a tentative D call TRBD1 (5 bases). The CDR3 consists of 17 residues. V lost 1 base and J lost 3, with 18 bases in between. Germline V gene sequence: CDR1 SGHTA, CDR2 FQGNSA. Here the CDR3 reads CASSLGGRANRHYGYTF. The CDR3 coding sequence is TGTGCCAGCAGCTTAGGGGGCAGGGCCAACCGCCACTATGGCTACACCTTC.

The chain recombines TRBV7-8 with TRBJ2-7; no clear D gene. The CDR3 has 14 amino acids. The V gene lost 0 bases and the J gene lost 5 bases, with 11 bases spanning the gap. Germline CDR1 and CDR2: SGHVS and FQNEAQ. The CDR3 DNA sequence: TGTGCCAGCAGCTTAGCGGGCTCGAGAAACGAGCAGTACTTC. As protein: CASSLAGSRNEQYF.

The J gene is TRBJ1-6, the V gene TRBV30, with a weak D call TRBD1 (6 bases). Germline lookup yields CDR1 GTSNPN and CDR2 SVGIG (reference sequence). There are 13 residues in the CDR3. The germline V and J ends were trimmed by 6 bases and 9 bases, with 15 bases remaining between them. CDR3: CACRQVLTSPLHF. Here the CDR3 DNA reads TGTGCCTGCCGACAGGTCCTGACTTCACCCCTCCACTTT.

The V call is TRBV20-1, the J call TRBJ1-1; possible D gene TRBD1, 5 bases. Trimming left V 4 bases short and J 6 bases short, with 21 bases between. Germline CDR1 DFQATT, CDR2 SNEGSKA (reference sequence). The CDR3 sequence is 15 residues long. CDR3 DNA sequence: TGCAGTGCTATTGGGAGCGGGGCAGGGAGGTCTGAAGCTTTCTTT. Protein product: CSAIGSGAGRSEAFF.

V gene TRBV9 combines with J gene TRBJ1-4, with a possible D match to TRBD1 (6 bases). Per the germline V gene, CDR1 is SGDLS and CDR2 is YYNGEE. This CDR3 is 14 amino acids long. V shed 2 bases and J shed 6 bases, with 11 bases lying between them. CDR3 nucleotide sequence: TGTGCCAGCAGCGTTGGGGGGGCGCATGAAAAACTGTTTTTT. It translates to CASSVGGAHEKLFF.

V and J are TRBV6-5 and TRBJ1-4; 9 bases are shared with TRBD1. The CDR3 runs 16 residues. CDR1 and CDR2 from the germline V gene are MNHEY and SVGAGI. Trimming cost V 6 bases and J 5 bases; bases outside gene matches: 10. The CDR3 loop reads CASSPGTGISNEKLFF. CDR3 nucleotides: TGTGCCAGCAGCCCCGGGACAGGGATTTCAAATGAAAAACTGTTTTTT.

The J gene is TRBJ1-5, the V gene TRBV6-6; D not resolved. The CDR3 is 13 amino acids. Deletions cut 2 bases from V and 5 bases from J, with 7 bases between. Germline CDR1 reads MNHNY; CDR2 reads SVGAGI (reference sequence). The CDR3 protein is CASSYVVYQPQHF. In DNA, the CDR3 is TGTGCCAGCAGTTACGTGGTTTATCAGCCCCAGCATTTT.

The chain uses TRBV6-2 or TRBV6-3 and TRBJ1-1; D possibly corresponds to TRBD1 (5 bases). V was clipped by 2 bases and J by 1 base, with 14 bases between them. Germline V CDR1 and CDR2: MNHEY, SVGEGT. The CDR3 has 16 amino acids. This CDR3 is CASSYGRGHRNTEAFF. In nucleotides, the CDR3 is TGTGCCAGCAGTTACGGTCGAGGACATCGGAACACTGAAGCTTTCTTT.

CDR3 DNA: TGTGCCAGCAGTGATAGGAGATTTATCGATGAGCAGTTCTTC. Translation gives CASSDRRFIDEQFF. The V call is TRBV2, the J call TRBJ2-1; D unresolved. Trimming removed 3 bases from V and 8 bases from J, with 14 bases in between. Germline loops: CDR1 SNHLY, CDR2 FYNNEI. CDR3 length: 14 amino acids.

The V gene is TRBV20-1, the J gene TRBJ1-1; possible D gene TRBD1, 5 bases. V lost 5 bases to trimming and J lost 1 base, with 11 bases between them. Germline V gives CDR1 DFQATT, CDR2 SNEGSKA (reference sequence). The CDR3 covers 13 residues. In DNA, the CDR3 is TGCAGTGCTGGACAATCCCCGAACACTGAAGCTTTCTTT. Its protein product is CSAGQSPNTEAFF.

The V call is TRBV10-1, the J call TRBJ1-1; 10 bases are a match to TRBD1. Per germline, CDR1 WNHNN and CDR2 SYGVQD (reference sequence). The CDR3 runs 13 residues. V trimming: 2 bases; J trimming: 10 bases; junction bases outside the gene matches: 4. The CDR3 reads CASSEDRGRLAFF. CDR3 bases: TGCGCCAGCAGTGAGGACAGGGGGCGCCTAGCTTTCTTT.

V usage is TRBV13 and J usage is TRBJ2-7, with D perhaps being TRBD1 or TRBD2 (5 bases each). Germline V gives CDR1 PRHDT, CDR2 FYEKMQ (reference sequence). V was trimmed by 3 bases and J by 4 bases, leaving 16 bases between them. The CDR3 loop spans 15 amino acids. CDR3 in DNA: TGTGCCAGCAGCTTGGGGACCGCCGGTACTTACGAGCAGTACTTC. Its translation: CASSLGTAGTYEQYF.

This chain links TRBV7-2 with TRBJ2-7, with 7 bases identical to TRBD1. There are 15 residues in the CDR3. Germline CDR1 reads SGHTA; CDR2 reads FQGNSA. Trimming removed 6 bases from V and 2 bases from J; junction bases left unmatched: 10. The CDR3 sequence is CASSRFGTEAYEQYF. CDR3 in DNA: TGTGCCAGCAGTCGTTTCGGGACAGAAGCCTACGAGCAGTACTTC.

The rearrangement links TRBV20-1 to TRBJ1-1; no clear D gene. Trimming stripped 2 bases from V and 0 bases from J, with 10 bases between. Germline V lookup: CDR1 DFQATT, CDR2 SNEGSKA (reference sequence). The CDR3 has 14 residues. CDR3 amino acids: CSARFARVNTEAFF. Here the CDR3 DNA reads TGCAGTGCTAGATTCGCCAGAGTGAACACTGAAGCTTTCTTT.

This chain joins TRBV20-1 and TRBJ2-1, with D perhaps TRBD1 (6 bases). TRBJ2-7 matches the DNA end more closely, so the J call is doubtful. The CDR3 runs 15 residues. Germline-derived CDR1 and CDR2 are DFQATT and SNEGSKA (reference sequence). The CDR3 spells CSSSRDTDSYNEQYF. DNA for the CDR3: TGCAGCTCCTCCCGGGACACCGACTCCTACAATGAGCAGTACTTC.

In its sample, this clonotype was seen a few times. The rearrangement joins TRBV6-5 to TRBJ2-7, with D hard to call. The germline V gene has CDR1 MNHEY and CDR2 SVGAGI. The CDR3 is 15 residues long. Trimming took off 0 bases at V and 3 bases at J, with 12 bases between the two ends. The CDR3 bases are TGTGCCAGCAGTTACTCGGCTTCTTGGGACTACGAGCAGTACTTC. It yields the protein CASSYSASWDYEQYF.

Here the CDR3 reads CAVTHQGTDTEAFF. For the CDR3, the DNA is TGTGCCGTCACCCATCAGGGGACCGACACTGAAGCTTTCTTT. The gene calls are TRBV12-3 or TRBV12-4 and TRBJ1-1, with a tentative D call TRBD1 (6 bases). Between the trimmed V and J ends, which lost 11 bases and 3 bases, there was a span of 19 bases. This CDR3 is built from 14 residues.

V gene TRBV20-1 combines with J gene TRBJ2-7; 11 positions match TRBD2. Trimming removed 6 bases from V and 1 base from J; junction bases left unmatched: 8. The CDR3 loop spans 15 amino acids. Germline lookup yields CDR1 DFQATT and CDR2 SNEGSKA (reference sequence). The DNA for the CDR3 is TGCAGTGCAGCTAGCGGGGGGCGAAGATCCTACGAGCAGTACTTC. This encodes CSAASGGRRSYEQYF.

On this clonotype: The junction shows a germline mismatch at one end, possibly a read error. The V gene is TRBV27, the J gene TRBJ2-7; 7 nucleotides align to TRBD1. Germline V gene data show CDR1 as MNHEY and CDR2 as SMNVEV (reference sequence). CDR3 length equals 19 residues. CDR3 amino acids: CGSSFTIPVRQGVLYEQYF. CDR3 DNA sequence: TGTGGCAGCAGTTTCACCATCCCAGTCAGGCAGGGGGTTCTCTACGAGCAGTACTTC.

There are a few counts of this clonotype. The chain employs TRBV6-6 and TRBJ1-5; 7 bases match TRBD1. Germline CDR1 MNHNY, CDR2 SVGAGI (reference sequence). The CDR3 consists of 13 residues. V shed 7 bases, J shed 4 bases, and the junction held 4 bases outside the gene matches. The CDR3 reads CASIEQGNQPQHF. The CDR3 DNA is TGTGCCAGCATAGAACAGGGGAATCAGCCCCAGCATTTT.

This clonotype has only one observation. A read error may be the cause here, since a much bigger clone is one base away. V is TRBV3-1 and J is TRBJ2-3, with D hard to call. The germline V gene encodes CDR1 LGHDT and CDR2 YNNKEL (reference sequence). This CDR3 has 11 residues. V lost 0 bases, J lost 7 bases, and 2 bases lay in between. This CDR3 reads CASSQEYTQYF. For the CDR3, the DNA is TGTGCCAGCAGCCAAGAATATACGCAGTATTTT.

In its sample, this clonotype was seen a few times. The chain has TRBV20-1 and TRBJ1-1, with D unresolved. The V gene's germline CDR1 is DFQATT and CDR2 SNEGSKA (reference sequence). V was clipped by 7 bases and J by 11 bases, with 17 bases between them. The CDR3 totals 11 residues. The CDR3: CSGKRVTRAFF. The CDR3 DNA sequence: TGCAGTGGAAAGAGGGTCACCCGCGCTTTCTTT.